The present entry profiles one T cell receptor (beta chain) with its context. Original methodology: Estimates of nucleated cell counts were drawn from the amplification of reference gene primers. Method: immunoSEQ multiplex PCR; TCRdb's copy keeps in-frame clones and lacks some. Clone size and V and J calls were adopted from that table, with D and trimming inferred from the DNA. Of tens of thousands of clones in the sample, roughly 80% are singletons; the top ten hold roughly an eighth. The sample comes from a study of blood T cell repertoires in COVID-19. Study in general: Samples of COVID-19 (acute and convalescent) were obtained from the United States, Italy and Spain.

The source of this sequence is a human donor in a cohort sampled during active COVID-19. The sample consisted of peripheral blood.

The CDR3 DNA sequence: TGTGCCAGTAGTATTCAAACGTACAGGGGGGGACTATACGAGCAGTACTTC. Translating gives CASSIQTYRGGLYEQYF. This chain connects TRBV19 to TRBJ2-7; D might be TRBD1 (8 bases). CDR1 is LNHDA, CDR2 SQIVND, per germline (reference sequence). This CDR3 has 17 amino acids. The V end was cut by 3 bases, the J end by 4 bases, with 22 bases between. The full variable domain, its missing parts supplied by reference TRBV19 and TRBJ2-7, is DGGITQSPKYLFRKEGQNVTLSCEQNLNHDAMYWYRQDPGQGLRLIYYSQIVNDFQKGDIAEGYSVSREKKESFPLTVTSAQKNPTAFYLCASSIQTYRGGLYEQYFGPGTRLTVT.